These T cell receptor beta chains were read from a single sample in a study of T cell repertoires in cytomegalovirus infection. TCRdb re-derived calls from the reads in MiXCR, one entry per CDR3 protein. Among around 330,000 distinct CDR3 sequences listed, about 17% were seen once. The source material was PBMCs. The receptors shown here come from a human donor in good health (CMV status not recorded). Some clones in this sample may be carry-over from other donors' samples. Both conserved end residues are part of each CDR3. A D gene is named only where the DNA matches it firmly. Clone size is not always given. Where it is, it says once, few, many or a class for expanded clones.

size: many; J: TRBJ2-2; V: TRBV12-3/TRBV12-4; D: -; DNA: TGTGCCAGCAGTCTCGGGGTCCCCGGGGAGCTGTTTTTT; CDR3: CASSLGVPGELFF
size: many; J: TRBJ2-5; V: TRBV11-2; D: -; DNA: TGTGCCAGCAGCTTAGATCCCTCTTGGGAGACCCAGTACTTC; CDR3: CASSLDPSWETQYF
size: few; J: TRBJ2-1; V: TRBV7-2; D: -; DNA: TGTGCCAGCAGCTTATGGGGGTCTCTATACAATGAGCAGTTCTTC; CDR3: CASSLWGSLYNEQFF
size: -; J: TRBJ2-7; V: TRBV27; D: -; DNA: TGTGCCAGCATCGCAATTCAACTTCCCCGGTACGAGCAGTACTTC; CDR3: CASIAIQLPRYEQYF
size: many; J: TRBJ1-1; V: TRBV28; D: -; DNA: TGTGCCAGCAGTCCCTGGACAGTCAACACTGAAGCTTTCTTT; CDR3: CASSPWTVNTEAFF
size: few; J: TRBJ1-3; V: TRBV15; D: -; DNA: TGTGCCACCAGTCGATTAGAAAACACCATATATTTT; CDR3: CATSRLENTIYF
size: -; J: TRBJ1-2; V: TRBV4-1; D: -; DNA: TGCGCCAGCAGCCAAGAAGGTTCAGGGAGGACGGTCGGCTACACCTTC; CDR3: CASSQEGSGRTVGYTF
size: -; J: TRBJ2-3; V: TRBV6-1; D: -; DNA: TGTGCCAGCGAACCAACCCAGGGGTTTACGGATACGCAGTATTTT; CDR3: CASEPTQGFTDTQYF
size: many; J: TRBJ2-1; V: TRBV5-4; D: -; DNA: TGTGCCAGCAGCTTGGGCCCTAAAGACAATGAGCAGTTCTTC; CDR3: CASSLGPKDNEQFF
size: few; J: TRBJ2-3; V: TRBV6-6; D: -; DNA: TGTGCCAGCAGTGGACAAGTGAGAGATAGCACAGATACGCAGTATTTT; CDR3: CASSGQVRDSTDTQYF